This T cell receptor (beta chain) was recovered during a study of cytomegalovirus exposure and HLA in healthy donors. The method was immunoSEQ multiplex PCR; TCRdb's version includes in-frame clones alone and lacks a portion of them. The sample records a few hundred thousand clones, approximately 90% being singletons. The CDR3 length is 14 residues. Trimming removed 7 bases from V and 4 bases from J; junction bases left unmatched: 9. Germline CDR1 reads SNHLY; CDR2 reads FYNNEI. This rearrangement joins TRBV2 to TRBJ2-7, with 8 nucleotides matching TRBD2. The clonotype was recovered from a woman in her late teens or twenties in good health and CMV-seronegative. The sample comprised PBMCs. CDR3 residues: CASTRSGSPYEQYF. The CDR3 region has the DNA TGTGCCAGCACCAGAAGCGGGAGTCCATACGAGCAGTACTTC.